A selection of T cell receptor beta chains follows, all from one sample in a study of cytomegalovirus exposure and HLA in healthy donors. Assay used: immunoSEQ multiplex PCR; TCRdb lists only in-frame clones, some missing. The table shows about 120,000 clones, with roughly 95% occurring only once. Sequencing was done on a sample of PBMCs. The origin of the receptors is a man between 18 and 29 years old in good health and CMV-seronegative. Each CDR3 is given with its conserved first and last residue. The order of the fields is J gene, clone size, D gene, V gene, CDR3 DNA, CDR3 protein. D genes are given only for firm matches. Part of the rows lack a size; the others show once, few, many or a class for expanded clones.

>TRBJ2-5|-|-|TRBV28
TGTGCCAGCAGTTTAGGGCCCATAGGGACCCAGTACTTC
CASSLGPIGTQYF
>TRBJ1-1|-|-|TRBV9
TGTGCCAGCAGCGTAGCTCCGGGGGAAGCTTTCTTT
CASSVAPGEAFF
>TRBJ2-1|-|-|TRBV19
TGTGCCAGTAGTATCCGGGATTCCTACAATGAGCAGTTCTTC
CASSIRDSYNEQFF
>TRBJ1-1|-|-|TRBV7-9
TGTGCCAGCAGCTTCTTGCACGGGGGGAGAACTGAAGCTTTCTTT
CASSFLHGGRTEAFF
>TRBJ2-7|-|TRBD1|TRBV4-1
TGCGCCAGCAGCCGCGGACAGGGGGTCCACGAGCAGTACTTC
CASSRGQGVHEQYF
>TRBJ2-5|-|-|TRBV15
TGTGCCACCAGCAGAGAGACTAGGCAAGAGACCCAGTACTTC
CATSRETRQETQYF
>TRBJ1-1|-|-|TRBV7-8
TGTGCCAGCAGCCCCCGCACTGAAGCTTTCTTT
CASSPRTEAFF
>TRBJ1-2|once|-|TRBV5-4
TGTGCCAGCAGCTTGGAACAGGATGGCTACACCTTC
CASSLEQDGYTF
>TRBJ1-1|-|-|TRBV7-9
TGTGCCAGCAGCCTCACGGGAGTTCTACTTGAAGCTTTCTTT
CASSLTGVLLEAFF
>TRBJ1-4|few|-|TRBV19
TGTGCCAGTAGTCCTAGGTACAGGGCTGAAAAACTGTTTTTT
CASSPRYRAEKLFF
>TRBJ1-2|-|-|TRBV30
TGTGCCTGGAGATTGGTGGCTTATGGCTACACCTTC
CAWRLVAYGYTF
>TRBJ2-5|-|TRBD1|TRBV5-6
TGTGCCAGCAGCCCCTATGGGACAGCCCAAGAGACCCAGTACTTC
CASSPYGTAQETQYF
>TRBJ2-1|-|TRBD2|TRBV19
TGTGCCAGTAGTTTCTTCAGGACTAGCTTTAATGAGCAGTTCTTC
CASSFFRTSFNEQFF
>TRBJ2-1|-|TRBD2|TRBV5-1
TGCGCCAGCAGCCCCACGACTAGCGGGACGGAAGAGCAGTTCTTC
CASSPTTSGTEEQFF
>TRBJ1-2|-|TRBD1|TRBV28
TGTGCCAGCAGTCGAGACAGGGACTATGGCTACACCTTC
CASSRDRDYGYTF